These 13 T cell receptor beta chains came from one sample sequenced in a study of blood T cell repertoires in COVID-19. The table came from immunoSEQ multiplex PCR; TCRdb's copy has only in-frame clones and leaves some out. The profile shows fewer than 200,000 clones, roughly 90% of them singletons. Sequencing used peripheral blood. These receptors originate from a man aged 18 to 35 with COVID-19, enrolled during active disease.

The V gene is TRBV28, the J gene TRBJ1-5, with a weak D call TRBD1 (5 bases). CDR1 is MDHEN, CDR2 SYDVKM, per germline. The CDR3 covers 14 residues. Between the trimmed V and J ends, which lost 5 bases and 5 bases, there was a span of 13 bases. The CDR3 loop is CASSPPGGDQPQHF. CDR3 in DNA: TGTGCCAGCAGTCCCCCGGGGGGAGATCAGCCCCAGCATTTT. Variable domain in full (rest from reference TRBV28 and TRBJ1-5): DVKVTQSSRYLVKRTGEKVFLECVQDMDHENMFWYRQDPGLGLRLIYFSYDVKMKEKGDIPEGYSVSREKKERFSLILESASTNQTSMYLCASSPPGGDQPQHFGDGTRLSIL.

This chain links TRBV18 with TRBJ2-7; the D gene is possibly TRBD2 (6 bases). V was cut by 4 bases and J by 0 bases, with 10 bases left in between. The CDR3 is made up of 14 amino acids. The germline CDR1 and CDR2 sequences are KGHSH and LQKENI. CDR3 sequence reads: CASSLRESSYEQYF. CDR3 DNA sequence: TGTGCCAGCTCACTACGGGAGAGCTCCTACGAGCAGTACTTC.

This clone has only a few counts. The V and J genes are TRBV19 and TRBJ1-6; TRBD1 matches 12 bases. The germline CDR1 and CDR2 sequences are LNHDA and SQIVND (reference sequence). J gave up 9 bases and V 5 bases, and 14 bases lay outside the gene matches. The CDR3 is 18 amino acids. The CDR3, as DNA: TGTGCCAGTAGTCGTTCGCCGGGACAGGGGGCTGAGGGTTCACCCCTCCACTTT. Its translation is CASSRSPGQGAEGSPLHF.

The chain uses TRBV5-3 and TRBJ1-5; a weak D match, TRBD1 (5 bases). TRBV5-3 is labeled an ORF, and its function is uncertain. The CDR3 consists of 15 residues. The germline V and J ends were trimmed by 0 bases and 2 bases, with 9 bases remaining between them. The CDR3 loop reads CARSLGQRRNQPQHF. The CDR3 coding sequence is TGTGCCAGAAGCTTGGGACAGAGGCGCAATCAGCCCCAGCATTTT.

CDR3 region: CASSQVDRVTYNEQFF. The CDR3 DNA sequence: TGTGCCAGCAGCCAAGTGGACAGGGTAACCTACAATGAGCAGTTCTTC. This sequence joins TRBV3-1 (or the pseudogene TRBV3-2) and TRBJ2-1, with 8 bases matching TRBD1. The V segment lost 1 base and the J segment 2 bases; nucleotides outside the gene matches: 4. CDR1 is LGHDT, CDR2 YNNKEL, per germline (reference sequence). CDR3 length equals 16 residues.

The rearrangement joins TRBV6-2 or TRBV6-3 to TRBJ2-3; the match to TRBD2 covers 9 bases. The CDR3 totals 15 residues. Unmatched junction bases numbered 10, after V lost 6 bases and J lost 6 bases. Germline V gene sequence: CDR1 MNHEY, CDR2 SVGEGT. As DNA, the CDR3 is TGTGCCAGCAGCAAGACTAGCGGAGAGGGGGATACGCAGTATTTT. It codes for CASSKTSGEGDTQYF.

This chain uses TRBV5-1 with TRBJ2-2; tentatively, D is TRBD1 (6 bases). Trimming removed 4 bases at V and 2 bases at J, with 12 bases between. The CDR3 is made up of 15 amino acids. Germline V CDR1 and CDR2: SGHRS, YFSETQ. The CDR3 region is CASSLGQPNTGELFF. The CDR3 bases are TGCGCCAGCAGCCTCGGACAGCCAAACACCGGGGAGCTGTTTTTT.

The gene calls are TRBV12-3 or TRBV12-4 and TRBJ1-6; D gene uncertain. V shed 6 bases and J shed 6 bases, with 6 bases lying between them. This CDR3 has 12 residues. The CDR3 here is CASSRSNSPLHF. The CDR3 nucleotides are TGTGCCAGCAGCCGGAGTAATTCACCCCTCCACTTT.

The V call is TRBV19, the J call TRBJ2-7; maybe TRBD1 (5 bases). CDR3 size: 12 residues. Germline V CDR1 and CDR2: LNHDA, SQIVND (reference sequence). The V end lost 5 bases, the J end lost 4 bases, and 9 bases lay between the germline ends. CDR3 sequence (DNA): TGTGCCAGTAGTGCCGCAGGGTACGAGCAGTACTTC. As protein: CASSAAGYEQYF.

The chain links TRBV6-2 or TRBV6-3 to TRBJ2-7; maybe TRBD2 (7 bases). V was cut by 5 bases and J by 3 bases, with 20 bases left in between. Per the germline V gene, CDR1 is MNHEY and CDR2 is SVGEGT. The CDR3 loop spans 16 amino acids. The CDR3 loop reads CASSNPLRGQIYEQYF. The CDR3 DNA sequence: TGTGCCAGCAGTAACCCGTTGCGGGGGCAAATCTACGAGCAGTACTTC.

This clone was found once. The chain links TRBV7-2 to TRBJ1-2; D unresolved. CDR1 is SGHTA and CDR2 is FQGNSA in the germline V gene. Trimming left V 5 bases short and J 7 bases short, with 14 bases between. The CDR3 is made up of 13 amino acids. CDR3: CASSPQELSGYTF. The CDR3 coding sequence is TGTGCCAGCAGCCCCCAGGAACTCTCTGGCTACACCTTC.

The chain combines TRBV6-5 with TRBJ2-7, with D tentatively TRBD1 (5 bases). The V gene's germline CDR1 is MNHEY and CDR2 SVGAGI. This CDR3 is 13 amino acids long. CDR3 protein: CASSLHQGSPLHV. DNA of the CDR3: TGTGCCAGCAGTCTCCACCAGGGAAGCCCTCTGCACGTC.

The gene calls are TRBV19 and TRBJ1-1; possibly TRBD1 for D (6 bases). The CDR3 consists of 13 residues. Germline CDR1 and CDR2: LNHDA and SQIVND (reference sequence). V lost 8 bases and J lost 3, with 13 bases in between. CDR3 in DNA: TGTGCCAGTTCCCAGGGGCCCCACACTGAAGCTTTCTTT. Protein: CASSQGPHTEAFF.